This T cell receptor beta chain was profiled in a study of Graves' ophthalmopathy and Graves' hyperthyroidism. The study's findings and limits: From stable hyperthyroidism, ophthalmopathy was separated by a 13-signature model with 85% to 90% sensitivity and around 80% specificity.

Many counts were recorded for this clonotype. What it binds is unknown. Trimming stripped 2 bases from V and 2 bases from J, with 19 bases between. Per germline, CDR1 SGHRS and CDR2 YFSETQ. CDR3 length equals 17 residues. The study amplified TCR beta CDR3 regions using RNA transcripts. HTBI primers were used in a first-round RT-PCR, which preceded a second-round multiplex PCR. TCRdb called the multiplex PCR reads again in MiXCR, with one record for every CDR3 protein. This sample has 360,000 or so distinct CDR3 sequences, with around 19% found just once. Ophthalmopathy cases showed moderate-to-severe activity, scoring CAS ≥3 and NOSPECS ≥4, with duration under 3 months. PBMCs had their origin in fresh peripheral blood (approximately 10 ml).

Sequencing was performed on peripheral blood. The clonotype comes from a woman younger than 35 with Graves' ophthalmopathy. The chain carries TRBV5-1 and TRBJ2-5, with a tentative D call TRBD2 (6 bases). The CDR3: CASSFSVGGALQETQYF. CDR3 DNA: TGCGCCAGCAGCTTTAGCGTTGGAGGGGCACTACAAGAGACCCAGTACTTC.